This note documents a single TCR beta chain sequence. The clone's antigen remains unknown. It has no much larger one-base neighbor in the sample; base qualities were not kept. This sample stems from a study of T cells after somatic rescue of genetic block (dated by TCRdb to 2018 to 2020). Turning to the overall study: What the study looked at was long-term robustness, specifically in a T-cell system that came about through somatic rescue of a genetic block in T-cell development.

The library came from the immunoSEQ multiplex PCR assay. TCRdb retrieved this table from immuneACCESS and kept in-frame rearrangements only. Not all clones are present; in checked studies, unresolved V genes account for under half, and no reason is known for the remainder. For this sample the table gives approximately 67,000 clones, of which under 95% were detected only once. Clones ranked in the top ten supply around 3% of the sample. Reading the germline V gene gives CDR1 MGHRA and CDR2 YSYEKL. V drops 1 base and J drops 3 bases, leaving 12 bases in between. Spanning cysteine to phenylalanine, the CDR3 consists of 15 amino acids. Of the read, only the CDR3 DNA is kept; its 45 bases are in frame from base 1.

The source of this sequence is a man aged 35 to 55. Sequences were obtained from peripheral blood mononuclear cells (PBMCs). The sequence links TRBV4-1 to TRBJ1-1; TRBD1 might be the D gene, on 6 matching bases. In nucleotides, the sequence is TGCGCCAGCAGCCAAGTAGGAGGGGGGTACACTGAAGCTTTCTTT. Its coded protein is CASSQVGGGYTEAFF.